Here is one TCR beta chain with its context. Its antigen is unidentified. Samples with a second dose at about 4 or about 12 weeks were pooled together. The entry originates in a study of T cell responses to AZD1222 COVID-19 vaccine. Study-level results: The study found vaccine-associated CD4 TCRs spanning spike, dominant at 160-218 and 743-854.

V lost 5 bases and J lost 1; bases outside the gene matches: 7. CDR1 is SGHAT and CDR2 is FQNNGV in the germline V gene. The CDR3 contains 17 residues. TCRdb keeps only in-frame clones here, not all; method: immunoSEQ multiplex PCR. The sample lists about 34,000 clones; 70% to 80% were seen once. The source of this sequence is an adult who received the AZD1222 COVID-19 vaccine. The material sequenced was peripheral blood, taken 28 days after the second AZD1222 dose. The V gene is TRBV11-2, the J gene TRBJ2-5; TRBD2 matches 13 bases. CDR3: CASSTGLAGVVQETQYF. The CDR3 coding sequence is TGTGCCAGCAGCACAGGACTAGCGGGGGTAGTCCAAGAGACCCAGTACTTC.